Listed below are T cell receptor beta chains from one sample, sequenced in a study of T cell responses to AZD1222 COVID-19 vaccine. The assay was immunoSEQ multiplex PCR, and TCRdb's table has in-frame clones only and misses some. The sample has 100,000 to 150,000 clones; 94% are singletons. Sequenced material: peripheral blood, taken on day 0 of AZD1222 vaccination. The receptor set was obtained from an adult in good health. CDR3s include the opening cysteine and the closing phenylalanine or tryptophan.

V	J	length	CDR3
TRBV21-1	TRBJ2-3	17	CASSKAFGQGRTDTQYF
TRBV27	TRBJ1-6	16	CASSLKRGSWDSPLHF
TRBV6-2/TRBV6-3	TRBJ2-1	21	CASSPRPGTSGPASSYNEQFF
TRBV7-9	TRBJ1-1	17	CASSLAGQGLLNTEAFF
TRBV5-1	TRBJ2-3	15	CASSLEEGGSDTQYF
TRBV4-3	TRBJ2-3	17	CASSQTGGGGFTDTQYF
TRBV13	TRBJ2-1	14	CASSYRTGGNEQFF
TRBV6-5	TRBJ2-7	15	CASRPRQGGSYEQYF
TRBV19	TRBJ2-1	15	CASSIGGQSYNEQFF
TRBV19	TRBJ2-2	19	CASKETGLAGVGGTGELFF
TRBV5-1	TRBJ2-5	15	CASSLAGPGRETQYF
TRBV6-5	TRBJ1-4	15	CASRRYRGTNEKLFF
TRBV5-1	TRBJ2-3	15	CASRTSGMGTDTQYF
TRBV5-4	TRBJ1-1	16	CASSLGWNSMNTEAFF
TRBV3-1/TRBV3-2	TRBJ2-3	17	CASSQVGGGRGTDTQYF
TRBV5-4	TRBJ1-4	14	CASSSDRSNEKLFF
TRBV5-1	TRBJ1-1	17	CASSLYPGNIANTEAFF